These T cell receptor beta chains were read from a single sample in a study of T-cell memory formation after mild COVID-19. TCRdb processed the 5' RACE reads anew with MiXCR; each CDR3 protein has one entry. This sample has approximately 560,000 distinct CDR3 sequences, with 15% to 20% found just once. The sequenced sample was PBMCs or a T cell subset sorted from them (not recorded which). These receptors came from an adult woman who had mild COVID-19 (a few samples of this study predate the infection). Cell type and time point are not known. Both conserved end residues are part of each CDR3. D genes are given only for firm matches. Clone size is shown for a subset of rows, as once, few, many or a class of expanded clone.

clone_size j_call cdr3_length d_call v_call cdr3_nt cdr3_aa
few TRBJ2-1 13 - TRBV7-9 TGTGCCAGCAGCTTAGACCTTGGGCCCGGGCAGTTCTTC CASSLDLGPGQFF
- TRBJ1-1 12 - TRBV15 TGTGCCACCGCCCCCGGGAACACTGAAGCTTTCTTT CATAPGNTEAFF
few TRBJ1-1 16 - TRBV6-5 TGTGCCAGCAGTTACTCATCCGCGGGGGAGGACACTGAAGCTTTCTTT CASSYSSAGEDTEAFF
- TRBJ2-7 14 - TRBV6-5 TGTGCCAGCAGTTTACTCGGGGAGGCCTACGAGCAGTACTTC CASSLLGEAYEQYF
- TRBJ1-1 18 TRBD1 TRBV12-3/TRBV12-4 TGTGCCAGCAGTTTTTACCTGGACAGGGACCTCCAGAACACTGAAGCTTTCTTT CASSFYLDRDLQNTEAFF
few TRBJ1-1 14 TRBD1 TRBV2 TGTGCCAGCAGTTCACAGGGGGTTGTCTCTCAGGCTTTCTTT CASSSQGVVSQAFF
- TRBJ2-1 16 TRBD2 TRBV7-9 TGTGCCAGCAGCTTGACTAGCGGGGGCTATTACAATGAGCAGTTCTTC CASSLTSGGYYNEQFF
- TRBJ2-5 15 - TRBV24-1 TGTGCCACCAGTGCCCTCGACGGGGACCAAGAGACCCAGTACTTC CATSALDGDQETQYF
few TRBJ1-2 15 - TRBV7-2 TGTGCCAGCAGCTTAGCGGCAGGGGCGAGAGATGGCTACACCTTC CASSLAAGARDGYTF
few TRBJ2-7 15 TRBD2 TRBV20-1 TGCAGTGCTAGAGATCTAGTAGCGGGAGGCTACGAGCAGTACTTC CSARDLVAGGYEQYF
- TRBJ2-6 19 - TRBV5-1 TGCGCCAGCACCTCACTTACCACTCAGGGAGACTCTGGGGCCAACGTCCTGACTTTC CASTSLTTQGDSGANVLTF
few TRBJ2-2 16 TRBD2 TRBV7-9 TGTGCCAGCAGACCGTTAGCGGGGATACACACCGGGGAGCTGTTTTTT CASRPLAGIHTGELFF
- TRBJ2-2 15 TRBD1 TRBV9 TGTGCCAGCAGCCCCCGGACAGGGGTAACCGGGGAGCTGTTTTTT CASSPRTGVTGELFF
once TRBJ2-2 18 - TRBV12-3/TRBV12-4 TGTGCCAGCAGTTTAACGGCCGACTCTGGTTGGAACACCGGGGAGCTGTTTTTT CASSLTADSGWNTGELFF
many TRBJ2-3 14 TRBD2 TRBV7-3 TGTGCCAGCAGCTTAGGGCTAGCGGGAGATACGCAGTATTTT CASSLGLAGDTQYF
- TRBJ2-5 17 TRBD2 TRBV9 TGTGCCAGCAGCGCTGGACTAGCGGGAGCGTTGGCCGAGACCCAGTACTTC CASSAGLAGALAETQYF
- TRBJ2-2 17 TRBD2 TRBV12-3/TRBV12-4 TGTGCCAGCAGTTCCCAGCGGGGGGCCGCAGGGACCGGGGAGCTGTTTTTT CASSSQRGAAGTGELFF
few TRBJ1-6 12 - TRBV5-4 TGTGCCAGCAGCTTGGTTGGCTCAACCCTCCACTTT CASSLVGSTLHF
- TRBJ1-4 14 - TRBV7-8 TGTGCCAGCAGCGCGGAATCCCTTAATGAAAAACTGTTTTTT CASSAESLNEKLFF
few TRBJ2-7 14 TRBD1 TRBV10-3 TGTGCCATCAGCCACGGACAGGGGAGGAACGAGCAGTACTTC CAISHGQGRNEQYF
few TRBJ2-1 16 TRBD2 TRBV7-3 TGTGCCAGCAGCTTACTCAGCGGGAGGGGATCGAAAAGGCAGTTCTTC CASSLLSGRGSKRQFF
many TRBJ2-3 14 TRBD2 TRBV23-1 TGCGCCAGCAGTCATGCGGGAGATGGGCGCACGCAGTATTTT CASSHAGDGRTQYF
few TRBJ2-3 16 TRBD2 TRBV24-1 TGTGCCACCAGTGAGAGACTAGCGGGAGGGGGTGATACGCAGTATTTT CATSERLAGGGDTQYF
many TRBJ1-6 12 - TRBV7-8 TGTGCCAGCAGCTTATTGGGATCACCCCTCCACTTT CASSLLGSPLHF
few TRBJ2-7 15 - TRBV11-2 TGTGCCAGCAGCTTCCCCAGGAATAAGAAGGGGGAGCAGTACTTC CASSFPRNKKGEQYF
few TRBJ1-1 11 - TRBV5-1 TGCGCCAGCAGCTCTGGACCTAAAGCTTTCTTT CASSSGPKAFF
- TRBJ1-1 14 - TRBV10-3 TGTGCCATCAGTGTTGGACAGATGAACACTGAAGCTTTCTTT CAISVGQMNTEAFF
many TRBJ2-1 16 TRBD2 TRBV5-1 TGCGCCAGCAGCTCTGGACTAGCGGGGGGTCAAAATGAGCAGTTCTTC CASSSGLAGGQNEQFF
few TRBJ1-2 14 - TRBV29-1 TGCAGCGTCGACGGGGGGGCGCGAGGGTATGGCTACACCTTC CSVDGGARGYGYTF
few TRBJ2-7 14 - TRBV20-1 TGCAGTGCTAGAGGAATGGATAGCTCCTACGAGCAGTACTTC CSARGMDSSYEQYF
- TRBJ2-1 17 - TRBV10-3 TGTGCCATCAGACCGTTCCGGGACTTCCGCTCCTACAATGAGCAGTTCTTC CAIRPFRDFRSYNEQFF
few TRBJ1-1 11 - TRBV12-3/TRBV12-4 TGTGCCAGCAGTCGGACAGCCAGGGCTTTCTTT CASSRTARAFF
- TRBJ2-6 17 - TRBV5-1 TGCGCCAGCAGCTTTGTGGGCACGACGGCTGGGGCCAACGTCCTGACTTTC CASSFVGTTAGANVLTF
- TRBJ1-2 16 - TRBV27 TGTGCCAGCAGTCCCTTGGCGGAGGGGACTTACTATGGCTACACCTTC CASSPLAEGTYYGYTF
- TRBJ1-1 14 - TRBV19 TGTGGCACGGACTCCATGGGTGAGACTGGCGAAGCTTTCTTT CGTDSMGETGEAFF
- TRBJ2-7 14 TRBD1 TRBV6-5 TGTGCCAGCAGTGGGGACAGGGGGATCTACGAGCAGTACTTC CASSGDRGIYEQYF
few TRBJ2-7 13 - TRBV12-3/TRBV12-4 TGTGCCAGCAGTTTAGCTCGGGTACACGAGCAGTACTTC CASSLARVHEQYF
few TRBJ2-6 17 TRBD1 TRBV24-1 TGTGCCACCAGTGATGGAGGACAGGGGAGAGGGGCCAACGTCCTGACTTTC CATSDGGQGRGANVLTF
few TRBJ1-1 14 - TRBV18 TGTGCCAGCTCGAGGGACACGTCGAACACTGAAGCTTTCTTT CASSRDTSNTEAFF
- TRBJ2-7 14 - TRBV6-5 TGTGCCAGCACTACCCCCTCGGGGGCCTACGAGCAGTACTTC CASTTPSGAYEQYF
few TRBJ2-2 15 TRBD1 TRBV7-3 TGTGCCAGCAGCTTAAGACAGGGGGCAGGCGGGGAGCTGTTTTTT CASSLRQGAGGELFF
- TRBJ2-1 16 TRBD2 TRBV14 TGTGCCAGCAGCCCCCTCCGAATAGCGGGGGGGCGAGGAGGGTTCTTC CASSPLRIAGGRGGFF
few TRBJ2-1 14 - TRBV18 TGTGCCAGCTCGGCGGGGTACTCCTACAATGAGCAGTTCTTC CASSAGYSYNEQFF
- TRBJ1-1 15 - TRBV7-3 TGTGCCAGCAGCCCCAACCGGGGACAAAACACTGAAGCTTTCTTT CASSPNRGQNTEAFF
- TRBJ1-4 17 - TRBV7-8 TGTGCCAGCAGCTTATATGGAGGGTCCCTTTATAATGAAAAACTGTTTTTT CASSLYGGSLYNEKLFF